This TCR beta chain was captured by sequencing in a study of T cell responses to AZD1222 COVID-19 vaccine. The CDR3 extends over 16 amino acids. V was pared by 4 bases and J by 0 bases, with 7 bases of the junction left unmatched. Germline V gene lookup returns CDR1 SGHTA and CDR2 FQGNSA. Pooled in the analysis were second doses at about 4 or about 12 weeks. Repertoires were generated with immunoSEQ multiplex PCR, while TCRdb's copy carries only in-frame clones and drops some. The sample shows around 140,000 clones, about 90% of them seen only once. The sequences come from peripheral blood, collected 28 days after the second AZD1222 dose. The receptor comes from an adult who received the AZD1222 COVID-19 vaccine. V is TRBV7-2 and J is TRBJ2-3; 7 positions agree with TRBD2. This CDR3 is CASSSSAGTSTDTQYF. CDR3 DNA sequence: TGTGCCAGCAGCTCGTCAGCGGGAACTAGCACAGATACGCAGTATTTT.